This T cell receptor beta chain was captured in a study of blood T cell repertoires in COVID-19. Study at large: There were acute and convalescent COVID-19 samples, and they came from the United States, Italy and Spain.

Per the germline V gene, CDR1 is LGHNA and CDR2 is YNFKEQ. Unmatched junction bases numbered 4, after V lost 4 bases and J lost 8 bases. The CDR3 has 13 amino acids. Assay: immunoSEQ multiplex PCR; the TCRdb copy retains only in-frame clones and omits some. The table has 30,000 to 35,000 clones, around four fifths seen once. The sample comprised peripheral blood. This clonotype was obtained from an older man with acute or convalescent COVID-19. The gene calls are TRBV4-2 and TRBJ1-2; 10 bases match TRBD1. The CDR3 bases are TGTGCCAGCAGCCCCGGACAGGGGGGCGGCTACACCTTC. Protein: CASSPGQGGGYTF.